The present T cell receptor (beta chain) was sequenced within a study of CD8 T cells in Susac syndrome. Roughly 0.45 to 1 ug RNA was reverse transcribed with random hexamers. Multiplex immunoSEQ PCR targeted 54 Vbeta and 13 Jbeta TCR beta segments. TCRdb processed the immunoSEQ multiplex PCR reads anew with MiXCR; each CDR3 protein has one entry. The profile shows some 450,000 distinct CDR3 sequences, more than 80% of them singletons. TCR beta from blood CD8+ and CD4+ T cells was sequenced. Negative isolation was applied to CD8+ and CD4+ T cells, and FACS enrichment was applied to TEMRA cells. Sequenced: CD8+ T cells from PBMCs. The receptor was derived from a human donor with multiple sclerosis.

CDR3 nucleotide sequence: TGTGCCAGCAGTTTTTCCGACAGGGACGGTGGCTACACCTTC. Amino acids: CASSFSDRDGGYTF. The chain uses TRBV27 and TRBJ1-2; 7 nucleotides agree with TRBD1. The CDR3 length is 14 residues. Germline CDR1 reads MNHEY; CDR2 reads SMNVEV (reference sequence). The V segment lost 3 bases and the J segment 7 bases; nucleotides outside the gene matches: 8.